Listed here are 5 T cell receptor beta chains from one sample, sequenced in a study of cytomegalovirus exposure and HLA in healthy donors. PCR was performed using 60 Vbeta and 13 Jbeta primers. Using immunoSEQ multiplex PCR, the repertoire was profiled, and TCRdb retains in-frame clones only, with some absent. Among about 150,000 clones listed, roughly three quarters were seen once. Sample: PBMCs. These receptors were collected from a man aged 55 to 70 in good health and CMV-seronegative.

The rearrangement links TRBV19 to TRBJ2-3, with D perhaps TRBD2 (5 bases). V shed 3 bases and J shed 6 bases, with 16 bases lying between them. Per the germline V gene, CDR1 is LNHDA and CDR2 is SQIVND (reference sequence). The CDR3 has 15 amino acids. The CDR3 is CASSIGGWESDTQYF. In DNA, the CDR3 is TGTGCCAGTAGTATTGGTGGTTGGGAGTCCGATACGCAGTATTTT.

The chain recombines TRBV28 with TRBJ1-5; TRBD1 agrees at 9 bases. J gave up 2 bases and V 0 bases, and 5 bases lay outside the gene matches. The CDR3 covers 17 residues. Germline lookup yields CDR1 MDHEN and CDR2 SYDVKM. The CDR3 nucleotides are TGTGCCAGCAGTTTATGGATGGGACAGGGACGCAATCAGCCCCAGCATTTT. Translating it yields CASSLWMGQGRNQPQHF.

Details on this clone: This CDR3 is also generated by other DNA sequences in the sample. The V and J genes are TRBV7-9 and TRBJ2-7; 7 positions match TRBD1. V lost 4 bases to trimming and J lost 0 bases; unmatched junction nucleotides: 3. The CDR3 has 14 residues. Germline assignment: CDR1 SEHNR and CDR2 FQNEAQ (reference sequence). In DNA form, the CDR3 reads TGTGCCAGCAGCTCCCGGGACAGCTCCTACGAGCAGTACTTC. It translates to CASSSRDSSYEQYF.

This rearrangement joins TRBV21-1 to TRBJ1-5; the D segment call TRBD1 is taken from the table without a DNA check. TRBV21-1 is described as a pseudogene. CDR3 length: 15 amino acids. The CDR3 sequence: CASSTSGVNNQPQHF. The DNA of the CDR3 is TGTGCCAGCAGCACCTCAGGGGTCAACAATCAGCCCCAGCATTTT.

This CDR3 reads CASRDRALKSYNEQFF. For the CDR3, the DNA is TGTGCCAGCCGGGACAGGGCTCTAAAATCTTACAATGAGCAGTTCTTC. V and J are TRBV19 and TRBJ2-1; 9 bases are shared with TRBD1. The CDR3 runs 16 residues. The germline CDR1 and CDR2 sequences are LNHDA and SQIVND (reference sequence). The J segment lost 4 bases and the V segment lost 9 bases, leaving 13 bases of the junction unmatched.